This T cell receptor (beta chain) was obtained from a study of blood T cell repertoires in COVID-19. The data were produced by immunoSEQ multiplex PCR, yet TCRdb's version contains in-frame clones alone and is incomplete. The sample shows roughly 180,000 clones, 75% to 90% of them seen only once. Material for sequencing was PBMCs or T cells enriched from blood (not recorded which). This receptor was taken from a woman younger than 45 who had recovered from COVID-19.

CDR3 sequence (DNA): TGTGCCACCAGTGGGGGAGGTACAATGGACCAAGAGACCCAGTACTTC. Protein: CATSGGGTMDQETQYF. The rearrangement joins TRBV24-1 to TRBJ2-5; D may be TRBD2 (6 bases). The V end was cut by 5 bases, the J end by 0 bases, with 15 bases between. Germline loops: CDR1 KGHDR, CDR2 SFDVKD. CDR3 length equals 16 residues.